Listed below are T cell receptor beta chains from one sample, sequenced in a study of blood T cell repertoires in COVID-19. TCRdb's table, derived via immunoSEQ multiplex PCR, lists solely in-frame clones and lacks some. The data hold 260,000 or so clones, with roughly four fifths observed a single time. The source material was peripheral blood. The receptors were gathered from a woman aged 80 or over with COVID-19, enrolled during active disease. The CDR3 runs from the conserved cysteine through the conserved F or W. Fields, in order: D gene, J gene, V gene, clone size, CDR3 DNA, CDR3 protein. A D gene is named only where the DNA matches it firmly. Only part of the rows carry a size: once, few, many, or a class if the clone is expanded.

d_call: TRBD2; j_call: TRBJ2-7; v_call: TRBV7-2; clone_size: few; cdr3_nt: TGTGCCAGCAGCAGACTAGCGGGGACCTACGAGCAGTACTTC; cdr3_aa: CASSRLAGTYEQYF
d_call: .; j_call: TRBJ1-1; v_call: TRBV5-1; clone_size: .; cdr3_nt: TGCGCCAGCAGCTTAGGAGTGGGGCGGGGGAGCACTGAAGCTTTCTTT; cdr3_aa: CASSLGVGRGSTEAFF
d_call: TRBD2; j_call: TRBJ2-5; v_call: TRBV2; clone_size: .; cdr3_nt: TGTGCCAGCCGAGAGACTAGCCTACCCCAAGAGACCCAGTACTTC; cdr3_aa: CASRETSLPQETQYF
d_call: .; j_call: TRBJ2-5; v_call: TRBV10-3; clone_size: .; cdr3_nt: TGTGCCATCAGTGAAGAGGAGGATGGGACCCAGTACTTC; cdr3_aa: CAISEEEDGTQYF
d_call: TRBD2; j_call: TRBJ2-3; v_call: TRBV19; clone_size: .; cdr3_nt: TGTGCCAGTACAAGCGGGGGACCCACAGATACGCAGTATTTT; cdr3_aa: CASTSGGPTDTQYF
d_call: TRBD2; j_call: TRBJ2-1; v_call: TRBV15; clone_size: .; cdr3_nt: TGTGCCACCAGCAGAACACGTAGCGGGGGCTCCTACAATGAGCAGTTCTTC; cdr3_aa: CATSRTRSGGSYNEQFF
d_call: TRBD1; j_call: TRBJ1-2; v_call: TRBV6-1; clone_size: once; cdr3_nt: TGTGCCAGCAGTGAATGGCGTAGTGCGGACAGGGGGGCGGGAGGCTACACCTTC; cdr3_aa: CASSEWRSADRGAGGYTF
d_call: .; j_call: TRBJ2-5; v_call: TRBV18; clone_size: .; cdr3_nt: TGTGCCAGCTCACCCGGGAGCCAGGGGGGGACCCAGTACTTC; cdr3_aa: CASSPGSQGGTQYF
d_call: .; j_call: TRBJ1-2; v_call: TRBV7-2; clone_size: .; cdr3_nt: TGTGCCAGCAGCTTATTTTCAGGGGACATAGGTGGCTACACCTTC; cdr3_aa: CASSLFSGDIGGYTF
d_call: .; j_call: TRBJ1-1; v_call: TRBV19; clone_size: .; cdr3_nt: TGTGCCGCGAACTCTCGGGGTAACACTGAAGCTTTCTTT; cdr3_aa: CAANSRGNTEAFF
d_call: TRBD1; j_call: TRBJ2-2; v_call: TRBV19; clone_size: once; cdr3_nt: TGTGCCAGTAGTACTGACAGGGGAACTTTTGCGTACACCGGGGAGCTGTTTTTT; cdr3_aa: CASSTDRGTFAYTGELFF
d_call: TRBD1; j_call: TRBJ2-1; v_call: TRBV19; clone_size: once; cdr3_nt: TGTGCCAGTAGTATGGACAGGGGGAGCTACAATGAGCAGTTCTTC; cdr3_aa: CASSMDRGSYNEQFF
d_call: TRBD2; j_call: TRBJ2-5; v_call: TRBV5-1; clone_size: .; cdr3_nt: TGCGCCAGCAGCCCCTTTCCTGCGGGGGGGGCAAGGCAAGAGACCCAGTACTTC; cdr3_aa: CASSPFPAGGARQETQYF
d_call: TRBD2; j_call: TRBJ2-7; v_call: TRBV11-2; clone_size: .; cdr3_nt: TGTGCCAGCAGCTTAGGGTTAAGCGGGAGGGGGGTGTCCTACGAGCAGTACTTC; cdr3_aa: CASSLGLSGRGVSYEQYF
d_call: TRBD1; j_call: TRBJ1-5; v_call: TRBV27; clone_size: .; cdr3_nt: TGTGCCGGCAGTCCGCGACAGGGGGCAGGGCAGCCCCAGCATTTT; cdr3_aa: CAGSPRQGAGQPQHF
d_call: .; j_call: TRBJ1-1; v_call: TRBV5-1; clone_size: few; cdr3_nt: TGCGCCAGCAGCCTTTACAGGGAAGCTGAAGCTTTCTTT; cdr3_aa: CASSLYREAEAFF
d_call: TRBD2; j_call: TRBJ2-7; v_call: TRBV29-1; clone_size: few; cdr3_nt: TGCAGCGTCGTAGCGGGAGGAACCTACGAGCAGTACTTC; cdr3_aa: CSVVAGGTYEQYF
d_call: .; j_call: TRBJ1-1; v_call: TRBV27; clone_size: .; cdr3_nt: TGTGCCAGCTCATCTCAGGGGACGGGGAACACTGAAGCTTTCTTT; cdr3_aa: CASSSQGTGNTEAFF
d_call: .; j_call: TRBJ2-7; v_call: TRBV28; clone_size: .; cdr3_nt: TGTGCCAGCAGTCTACCCCGGGTTCCCTACGAGCAGTACTTC; cdr3_aa: CASSLPRVPYEQYF
d_call: .; j_call: TRBJ2-3; v_call: TRBV14; clone_size: once; cdr3_nt: TGTGCCAGCAGCCCCCGTCAGGGCCTTAGCACAGATACGCAGTATTTT; cdr3_aa: CASSPRQGLSTDTQYF
d_call: TRBD2; j_call: TRBJ2-1; v_call: TRBV5-5; clone_size: .; cdr3_nt: TGTGCCAGCAGCTTGGGGCTAGCGGGGGATTACAATGAGCAGTTCTTC; cdr3_aa: CASSLGLAGDYNEQFF
d_call: TRBD1; j_call: TRBJ2-5; v_call: TRBV25-1; clone_size: .; cdr3_nt: TGTGCCAGCAACAGGGGCGTAGAGACCCAGTACTTC; cdr3_aa: CASNRGVETQYF
d_call: TRBD1; j_call: TRBJ2-7; v_call: TRBV19; clone_size: once; cdr3_nt: TGTGCCAGTAGTCGCCGACAGGGGGCAAGGGAGCAGTACTTC; cdr3_aa: CASSRRQGAREQYF
d_call: .; j_call: TRBJ1-6; v_call: TRBV18; clone_size: .; cdr3_nt: TGTGCCAGCTCACCGCAACAGGGAAATTCACCCCTCCACTTT; cdr3_aa: CASSPQQGNSPLHF
d_call: .; j_call: TRBJ2-7; v_call: TRBV11-3; clone_size: .; cdr3_nt: TGTGCCAGCAGCCCGAGCTCCTACGAGCAGTACTTC; cdr3_aa: CASSPSSYEQYF
d_call: TRBD1; j_call: TRBJ1-2; v_call: TRBV2; clone_size: .; cdr3_nt: TGTGCCAGCAGTGGGACAGGGCGCTATGGCTACACCTTC; cdr3_aa: CASSGTGRYGYTF
d_call: TRBD1; j_call: TRBJ1-5; v_call: TRBV28; clone_size: .; cdr3_nt: TGTGCCAGCAGGACAGGGTGGAATCAGCCCCAGCATTTT; cdr3_aa: CASRTGWNQPQHF
d_call: TRBD1; j_call: TRBJ2-7; v_call: TRBV6-2/TRBV6-3; clone_size: .; cdr3_nt: TGTGCCAGCAGCCCTCTCACAGGGGATTGGAGCTACGAGCAGTACTTC; cdr3_aa: CASSPLTGDWSYEQYF
d_call: TRBD1; j_call: TRBJ1-1; v_call: TRBV4-1; clone_size: few; cdr3_nt: TGCGCCAGCAGCCCTTTCTGGGGGAGGGACAGGGGATTTACTGAAGCTTTCTTT; cdr3_aa: CASSPFWGRDRGFTEAFF
d_call: .; j_call: TRBJ1-5; v_call: TRBV2; clone_size: .; cdr3_nt: TGTGCCAGCAGTGAAACCAGTATGCGCAATCAGCCCCAGCATTTT; cdr3_aa: CASSETSMRNQPQHF
d_call: TRBD1; j_call: TRBJ1-2; v_call: TRBV6-2/TRBV6-3; clone_size: .; cdr3_nt: TGTGCCAGCAGCCCAGGGGGCAACTATGGCTACACCTTC; cdr3_aa: CASSPGGNYGYTF
d_call: TRBD1; j_call: TRBJ1-5; v_call: TRBV30; clone_size: once; cdr3_nt: TGTGCCTGGAGTGTACTGACAGGGGGAAATCAGCCCCAGCATTTT; cdr3_aa: CAWSVLTGGNQPQHF
d_call: TRBD2; j_call: TRBJ2-7; v_call: TRBV18; clone_size: .; cdr3_nt: TGTGCCAGCTCACCGTATACTAGCGGGAGGCTCGAGCAGTACTTC; cdr3_aa: CASSPYTSGRLEQYF
d_call: TRBD2; j_call: TRBJ2-1; v_call: TRBV7-3; clone_size: .; cdr3_nt: TGTGCCAGCAGCTATCCGGGCGGGAGCTCATATGAGCAGTTCTTC; cdr3_aa: CASSYPGGSSYEQFF
d_call: TRBD1; j_call: TRBJ1-2; v_call: TRBV7-9; clone_size: .; cdr3_nt: TGTGCCAGCAGGCCCAATAGGGGACAGGGGTCCGGCTACACCTTC; cdr3_aa: CASRPNRGQGSGYTF
d_call: TRBD1; j_call: TRBJ1-2; v_call: TRBV5-1; clone_size: .; cdr3_nt: TGCGCCAGCAGCTCGTTGTCCGGGACAGGAAGAGGCTACACCTTC; cdr3_aa: CASSSLSGTGRGYTF
d_call: TRBD1; j_call: TRBJ2-7; v_call: TRBV4-3; clone_size: .; cdr3_nt: TGCGCCAGCAGCCAAGATAACAGGGACAGCTACGAGCAGTACTTC; cdr3_aa: CASSQDNRDSYEQYF
d_call: TRBD2; j_call: TRBJ2-7; v_call: TRBV6-5; clone_size: .; cdr3_nt: TGTGCCAGCAGGGATGGGACTAGTTCTTGGGAGCAGTACTTC; cdr3_aa: CASRDGTSSWEQYF
d_call: TRBD2; j_call: TRBJ2-1; v_call: TRBV11-2; clone_size: .; cdr3_nt: TGTGCCAGCAGCTTAGTCCGGGGGGGAAGGTTCTTC; cdr3_aa: CASSLVRGGRFF
d_call: .; j_call: TRBJ1-6; v_call: TRBV7-2; clone_size: .; cdr3_nt: TGTGCCAGCAGCCCCTCTCCCGGTTCACCCCTCCACTTT; cdr3_aa: CASSPSPGSPLHF
d_call: TRBD1; j_call: TRBJ2-7; v_call: TRBV30; clone_size: .; cdr3_nt: TGTGCCTGGATGGACAGGACCTCCCCCTACGAGCAGTACTTC; cdr3_aa: CAWMDRTSPYEQYF